Presented here are 2 T cell receptor beta chains from one specimen sequenced in a study of blood T cell repertoires in COVID-19. Measured with immunoSEQ multiplex PCR; TCRdb has only the in-frame clones, and not every one. The sample has fewer than 150,000 clones; 90% are singletons. The specimen sequenced was peripheral blood. These receptors originate from a woman in her sixties or seventies with COVID-19, enrolled during active disease.

The V gene is TRBV29-1, the J gene TRBJ2-7; 9 bases fit TRBD1. J gave up 5 bases and V 1 base, and 18 bases lay outside the gene matches. Germline CDR1 and CDR2: SQVTM and ANQGSEA. The CDR3 spans 18 residues. In DNA, the CDR3 is TGCAGCGTTGAAGGGGGCGGCGAACAGGGGGCGGTTAGCGACGAGCAGTACTTC. Translation: CSVEGGGEQGAVSDEQYF.

The rearrangement uses TRBV7-9 and TRBJ1-3; D call uncertain. Germline CDR1 SEHNR, CDR2 FQNEAQ (reference sequence). CDR3 size: 15 residues. Deletions cut 1 base from V and 0 bases from J, with 7 bases between. The CDR3 nucleotides read TGTGCCAGCAGCTTAGAAGGAGGCTCTGGAAACACCATATATTTT. Translated, it gives CASSLEGGSGNTIYF.